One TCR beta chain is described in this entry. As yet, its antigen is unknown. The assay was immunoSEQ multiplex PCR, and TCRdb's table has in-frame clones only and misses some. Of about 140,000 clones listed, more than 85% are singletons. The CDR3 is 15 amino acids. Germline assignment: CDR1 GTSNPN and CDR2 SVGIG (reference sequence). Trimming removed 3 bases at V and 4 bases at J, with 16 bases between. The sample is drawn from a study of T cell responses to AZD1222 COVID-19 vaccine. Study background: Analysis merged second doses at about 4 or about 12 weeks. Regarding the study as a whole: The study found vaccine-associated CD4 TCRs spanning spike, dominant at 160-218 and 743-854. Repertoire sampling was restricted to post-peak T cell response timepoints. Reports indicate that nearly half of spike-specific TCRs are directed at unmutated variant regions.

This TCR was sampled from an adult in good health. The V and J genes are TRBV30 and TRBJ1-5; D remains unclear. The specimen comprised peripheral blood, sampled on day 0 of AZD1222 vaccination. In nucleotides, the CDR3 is TGTGCCTGGAGCTATAAAGGGAACCAAAATCAGCCCCAGCATTTT. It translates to CAWSYKGNQNQPQHF.